This TCR beta chain was captured in a study of blood T cell repertoires in COVID-19. Across the whole study: Sources were T cells, B-cell-depleted T cells, or PBMCs; the material itself was cDNA or gDNA.

The V and J ends lost 5 bases and 3 bases respectively, with 15 bases between them. This CDR3 is 15 amino acids long. Germline V gene lookup returns CDR1 SNHLY and CDR2 FYNNEI. Using immunoSEQ multiplex PCR, the repertoire was profiled, and TCRdb retains in-frame clones only, with some absent. The sample holds 150,000 to 200,000 clones, less than 90% seen once. The TCR sequence derives from a woman in her 70s with COVID-19, enrolled during active disease. The rearrangement uses TRBV2 and TRBJ2-3; a weak D match, TRBD2 (6 bases). The sample comprised peripheral blood. The CDR3 is CASSIYGSETDTQYF. In DNA form, the CDR3 reads TGTGCCAGCAGTATTTACGGGAGTGAGACAGATACGCAGTATTTT. Supplemented by reference TRBV2 and TRBJ2-3, the full variable domain reads EPEVTQTPSHQVTQMGQEVILRCVPISNHLYFYWYRQILGQKVEFLVSFYNNEISEKSEIFDDQFSVERPDGSNFTLKIRSTKLEDSAMYFCASSIYGSETDTQYFGPGTRLTVL.